Listed below are T cell receptor beta chains from one sample, sequenced in a study of T cell repertoires in cytomegalovirus infection. The antigens for these receptors are not known. In TCRdb, the reads were re-called with MiXCR into one record per CDR3 protein. Seen here are around 230,000 distinct CDR3 sequences, less than 50% observed once, and the top ten hold approximately 60%. The sequenced sample was CD8+ T cells from cultured PBMCs, obtained from culture after CMV antigen stimulation. These receptors came from a human donor in good health (CMV status not recorded). Some clones in this sample may be carry-over from other donors' samples. Each CDR3 is given with its conserved first and last residue. The order of the fields is D gene, V gene, clone size, J gene, CDR3 DNA, CDR3 protein. A D gene is named only where the DNA matches it firmly. Size values are once, few and many counts, or a class for expanded clones, and some rows have none.

TRBD1,TRBV27,.,TRBJ1-1,TGTGCCAGCCGATCCGGACAGGCATCAGCTGAAGCTTTCTTT,CASRSGQASAEAFF
.,TRBV12-3/TRBV12-4,.,TRBJ1-5,TGTGCCAGCAGTGCTGAGGGAAGGGACCAGCCCCAGCATTTT,CASSAEGRDQPQHF
.,TRBV14,.,TRBJ2-1,TGTGCCAGCAGTCAAGGGGCAAGGGAGCAGTTCTTC,CASSQGAREQFF
TRBD1,TRBV7-2,few,TRBJ2-7,TGTGCCAGCAGCTTAGCTTCTATGCGGGACAGGGGAAACGAGCAGTACTTC,CASSLASMRDRGNEQYF
TRBD2,TRBV27,few,TRBJ2-3,TGTGCCAGCAGCCACAGTAGCGGGGGCACAGATACGCAGTATTTT,CASSHSSGGTDTQYF
.,TRBV12-3/TRBV12-4,.,TRBJ1-5,TGTGCCAGCAGCAGGAATCAGCCCCAGCATTTT,CASSRNQPQHF
.,TRBV28,few,TRBJ1-1,TGTGCCAGCAGTTTACTGGGCCTTGAAGCTTTCTTT,CASSLLGLEAFF
TRBD2,TRBV19,few,TRBJ2-3,TGTGCCAGTAGTCTCGGGACTAGCGGCACAGATACGCAGTATTTT,CASSLGTSGTDTQYF
.,TRBV6-1,.,TRBJ2-5,TGTGCCAGCAGTCCTACGAGGGAGGGGGGGTACCAAGAGACCCAGTACTTC,CASSPTREGGYQETQYF
TRBD2,TRBV3-1,.,TRBJ2-2,TGTGCCAGCAGCCAAACTAGCGTAAACACCGGGGAGCTGTTTTTT,CASSQTSVNTGELFF
.,TRBV6-1,few,TRBJ2-1,TGTGCCAGTGCTGCCGGGACGGATTTCTACAATGAGCAGTTCTTC,CASAAGTDFYNEQFF
TRBD2,TRBV11-3,.,TRBJ2-1,TGTGCCAGCAGCTTAGCCCCCAAGCGGGGTTACAATGAGCAGTTCTTC,CASSLAPKRGYNEQFF
.,TRBV12-3/TRBV12-4,few,TRBJ2-3,TGTGCCAGCAGTTTTCCCGACAGAGAGCAGTATTTT,CASSFPDREQYF
.,TRBV28,few,TRBJ1-6,TGTGCCAGCAGCCTAACGGGTAGTGGTTCACCCCTCCACTTT,CASSLTGSGSPLHF
TRBD2,TRBV29-1,once,TRBJ2-5,TGCAGCGGAGGGCTAGCGGGTTTCCAAGAGACCCAGTACTTC,CSGGLAGFQETQYF
.,TRBV7-9,many,TRBJ2-1,TGTGCCAGCAGCTTAGGAGATGCCTGGGAGTTCTTC,CASSLGDAWEFF
.,TRBV6-6,.,TRBJ2-3,TGTGCCAGAACCTTCTTCTCCTGTACGTTTCCCCCAGATACGCAGTATTTT,CARTFFSCTFPPDTQYF
.,TRBV7-9,.,TRBJ2-7,TGTGCCAGCAGCTTAGGTGCTTTACGGACAAGCTTC,CASSLGALRTSF
TRBD1,TRBV19,many,TRBJ2-3,TGTGCCAGTAGTATGCAGGGGGCCATAGATACGCAGTATTTT,CASSMQGAIDTQYF
TRBD1,TRBV7-8,few,TRBJ1-1,TGTGCCAGCAGCTCCGGGACAGGGGAAGAAGCTTTCTTT,CASSSGTGEEAFF
.,TRBV11-2,.,TRBJ2-3,TGTGCCAGCAGCTTAATGGGGGGCTCTAACACAGATACGCAGTATTTT,CASSLMGGSNTDTQYF
TRBD1,TRBV3-1,many,TRBJ1-5,TGTGCCAGCAGCCAAATCCCAGGGGGCAGTCAGCCCCAGCATTTT,CASSQIPGGSQPQHF